This T cell receptor (beta chain) is from a study of OX40 agonist ivuxolimab in advanced cancers. Study context: Treatment received earlier with anti-PD-1, anti-PD-L1 or anti-CTLA-4 agents was allowed, and around 36% had some.

With regard to this clone: The antigen is not known.

Method: immunoSEQ multiplex PCR; TCRdb's copy keeps in-frame clones and lacks some. Of roughly 22,000 clones listed, 70% to 90% are singletons. The trim removed 5 bases at V and 7 bases at J, leaving 7 bases unmatched. The CDR3 totals 16 residues. Germline assignment: CDR1 SEHNR and CDR2 FQNEAQ (reference sequence). General study results and limits: Expanded clones were, on average, more numerous among CD8+ T cells than CD4+. Both CD4+ and CD8+ T cell populations in blood had undergone clonal expansion by week 6 at 0.1 to 3.0 mg/kg.

The chain uses TRBV7-9 and TRBJ2-1, with 14 bases lining up with TRBD2. Sequenced here: CD4+ or CD8+ T cells sorted from blood, sampled in a trial of the OX40 agonist ivuxolimab. This TCR derives from an adult with an advanced solid tumor such as melanoma, head and neck, liver or kidney cancer. In DNA, the CDR3 is TGTGCCAGCAGCGGGACTAGCGGGAGAGAATTAAATGAGCAGTTCTTC. Translated, it gives CASSGTSGRELNEQFF.